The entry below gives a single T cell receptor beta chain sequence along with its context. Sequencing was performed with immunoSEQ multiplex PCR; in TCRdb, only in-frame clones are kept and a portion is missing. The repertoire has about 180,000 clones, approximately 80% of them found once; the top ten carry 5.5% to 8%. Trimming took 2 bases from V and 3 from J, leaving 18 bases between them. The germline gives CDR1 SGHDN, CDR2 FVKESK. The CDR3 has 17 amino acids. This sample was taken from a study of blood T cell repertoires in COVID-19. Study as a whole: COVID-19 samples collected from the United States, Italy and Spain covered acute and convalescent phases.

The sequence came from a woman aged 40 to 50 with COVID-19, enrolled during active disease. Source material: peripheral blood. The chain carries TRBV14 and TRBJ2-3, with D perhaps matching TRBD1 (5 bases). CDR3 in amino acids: CASSQLRVLRATDTQYF. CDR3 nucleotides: TGTGCCAGCAGCCAACTCAGGGTTCTTCGGGCGACAGATACGCAGTATTTT.